This paragraph reports one TCR beta chain. The antigen remains unidentified. This sample was included in a study of cytomegalovirus exposure and HLA in healthy donors. Study findings and constraints: In a later analysis, DRB1 alleles had the most associated TCRs; HLA-C alleles the fewest.

Each of the donors was a healthy bone marrow donor. When sampled, the donors appeared nominally healthy, though they likely had unrecorded immune exposures. Germline loops: CDR1 SEHNR, CDR2 FQNEAQ (reference sequence). The germline V and J ends were trimmed by 4 bases and 11 bases, with 20 bases remaining between them. The length of the CDR3 is 14 residues. PCR amplification relied on 60 Vbeta primers (plus 13 Jbeta primers). In the authors' workflow: In a later analysis, some 80 million unique TCR beta chains included roughly 11 million shared by two or more donors. The data were produced by immunoSEQ multiplex PCR, yet TCRdb's version contains in-frame clones alone and is incomplete. V, J and clone size are taken as reported in that table, and D and trimming were inferred from the DNA itself. There are about 160,000 clones in the sample; around 84% occur only once, and 3% to 3.5% lies in the top ten.

This receptor was obtained from a woman aged 40 to 50 in good health and CMV-seronegative. Sequenced sample: PBMCs. The chain joins TRBV7-9 to TRBJ1-1; D gene ambiguous. CDR3 DNA sequence: TGTGCCAGCAGCTCCCCCGGGAGAAGCGTGCGGGCTTTCTTT. Protein product: CASSSPGRSVRAFF.